The rows below give T cell receptor beta chains drawn from one sample of a study of T-cell reconstitution after alpha-beta-depleted transplantation in children. One entry per CDR3 protein results from TCRdb running MiXCR on the PCR reads. The sample has some 550,000 distinct CDR3 sequences; about 18% are singletons. The sample in question was PBMCs from the stem cell graft donor, obtained from the stem cell graft. These TCRs come from a human donor who donated a stem cell graft to a child with acute lymphoblastic leukemia. The CDR3 runs from the conserved cysteine through the conserved F or W. D genes are given only for firm matches. The size of a clone is reported for some rows only, either as once, few or many, or as a class for expanded clones.

v_gene: TRBV5-1; abundance: .; d_gene: .; j_gene: TRBJ2-5; CDR3aa: CASSFVSGYQETQYF; CDR3nt: TGCGCCAGCAGCTTTGTATCGGGGTACCAAGAGACCCAGTACTTC
v_gene: TRBV5-1; abundance: .; d_gene: .; j_gene: TRBJ2-1; CDR3aa: CASSLAILRLRFF; CDR3nt: TGCGCCAGCAGCTTGGCTATCCTCCGTTTGAGGTTCTTC
v_gene: TRBV24-1; abundance: few; d_gene: .; j_gene: TRBJ2-2; CDR3aa: CATSDTGTTLSTGELFF; CDR3nt: TGTGCCACCAGTGACACCGGGACAACCCTGAGCACCGGGGAGCTGTTTTTT
v_gene: TRBV15; abundance: .; d_gene: .; j_gene: TRBJ2-1; CDR3aa: CATMEGDNEQFF; CDR3nt: TGTGCCACCATGGAGGGAGACAATGAGCAGTTCTTC
v_gene: TRBV5-1; abundance: .; d_gene: TRBD2; j_gene: TRBJ2-6; CDR3aa: CASSFATKASGTVFSGANVLTF; CDR3nt: TGCGCCAGCAGCTTCGCCACTAAGGCTAGCGGGACCGTTTTCTCTGGGGCCAACGTCCTGACTTTC
v_gene: TRBV27; abundance: .; d_gene: .; j_gene: TRBJ1-2; CDR3aa: CASSLAGTMTNYGYTF; CDR3nt: TGTGCCAGCAGTTTAGCCGGGACCATGACTAACTATGGCTACACCTTC
v_gene: TRBV12-3/TRBV12-4; abundance: .; d_gene: .; j_gene: TRBJ1-2; CDR3aa: CASTHSSVAFYGYTF; CDR3nt: TGTGCCAGCACTCATTCAAGCGTTGCTTTCTATGGCTACACCTTC
v_gene: TRBV20-1; abundance: .; d_gene: .; j_gene: TRBJ1-5; CDR3aa: CSARDLGQPQHF; CDR3nt: TGCAGTGCTAGAGATCTTGGTCAGCCCCAGCATTTT
v_gene: TRBV4-2; abundance: few; d_gene: TRBD2; j_gene: TRBJ2-1; CDR3aa: CASSPPGTSGPRLSYNEQFF; CDR3nt: TGTGCCAGCAGCCCCCCCGGGACTAGCGGCCCGCGGCTCTCCTACAATGAGCAGTTCTTC
v_gene: TRBV12-3/TRBV12-4; abundance: .; d_gene: .; j_gene: TRBJ2-1; CDR3aa: CASSLGHPTKGGQFF; CDR3nt: TGTGCCAGCAGTTTAGGGCATCCTACCAAAGGGGGGCAGTTCTTC
v_gene: TRBV29-1; abundance: .; d_gene: TRBD1; j_gene: TRBJ1-1; CDR3aa: CSVDRAQGGTEAFF; CDR3nt: TGCAGCGTTGATAGGGCTCAGGGGGGCACTGAAGCTTTCTTT
v_gene: TRBV20-1; abundance: .; d_gene: .; j_gene: TRBJ2-2; CDR3aa: CSARRGPGELFF; CDR3nt: TGCAGTGCTAGACGGGGGCCCGGGGAGCTGTTTTTT
v_gene: TRBV20-1; abundance: .; d_gene: TRBD1; j_gene: TRBJ1-6; CDR3aa: CSAREQLRQGRGSPLHF; CDR3nt: TGCAGTGCTAGAGAGCAATTGCGACAGGGTCGCGGTTCACCCCTCCACTTT
v_gene: TRBV20-1; abundance: .; d_gene: .; j_gene: TRBJ2-3; CDR3aa: CSARPFGRQSTDTQYF; CDR3nt: TGCAGTGCTAGACCCTTCGGACGGCAAAGCACAGATACGCAGTATTTT
v_gene: TRBV3-1; abundance: few; d_gene: TRBD2; j_gene: TRBJ2-7; CDR3aa: CASSRKREEYEQYF; CDR3nt: TGTGCCAGCAGCCGGAAGCGGGAGGAATACGAGCAGTACTTC